The present TCR beta chain was sequenced within a study of OX40 agonist ivuxolimab in advanced cancers. About the study: Three patients got partial responses; one had hepatocellular carcinoma and two had cutaneous melanoma. Overall study findings and caveats: Researchers did not establish what antigens the expanded peripheral T cells target.

Trimming at V came to 0 bases and at J to 0 bases, leaving 2 bases not matched to a gene. CDR1 and CDR2 from the germline V gene are SGDLS and YYNGEE. The length of the CDR3 is 15 residues. Repertoires were generated with immunoSEQ multiplex PCR, while TCRdb's copy carries only in-frame clones and drops some. The sample consists of some 50,000 clones, over 75% of them appearing once. Remarks on this clone: Antigen specificity is unknown. This sample includes further DNA sequences coding for the same CDR3.

This clonotype was sampled from an adult with an advanced solid tumor such as melanoma, head and neck, liver or kidney cancer. V usage is TRBV9 and J usage is TRBJ2-7; TRBD2 matches at 8 bases. The source material was CD4+ or CD8+ T cells sorted from blood, sampled in a trial of the OX40 agonist ivuxolimab. The CDR3 protein is CASSVALADSYEQYF. The CDR3 nucleotides are TGTGCCAGCAGCGTAGCACTAGCGGACTCCTACGAGCAGTACTTC.